This TCR beta chain appears in the sequencing data of a study of blood T cell repertoires in COVID-19. Study-level information: COVID-19 samples collected from the United States, Italy and Spain covered acute and convalescent phases. PBMCs, B-cell-depleted T cells, or T cells provided the cDNA or gDNA that made up the material.

About this clone itself: Other nucleotide sequences from this sample produce the same CDR3.

Per the study methods: Amplification from reference gene primers served as the basis for estimated nucleated cell counts. The repertoire was sequenced with immunoSEQ multiplex PCR; TCRdb's copy has only in-frame clones and lacks some. Clone size and the V and J calls come from that table; the DNA yielded D and trimming. This table holds about 180,000 clones, approximately 90% found once. V gave up 1 base and J gave up 1 base; unmatched junction bases: 1. CDR1 and CDR2 from the germline V gene are SGHVS and FQNEAQ. The CDR3 is 15 residues long. This receptor was taken from a woman in her forties or fifties with acute or convalescent COVID-19. The gene calls are TRBV7-8 and TRBJ1-5; 7 positions agree with TRBD1. Sequences were obtained from peripheral blood. Written as DNA, the CDR3 is TGTGCCAGCAGCTTAGTGACAGGGAGCAATCAGCCCCAGCATTTT. This codes for CASSLVTGSNQPQHF. Variable domain in full (rest from reference TRBV7-8 and TRBJ1-5): GAGVSQSPRYKVAKRGQDVALRCDPISGHVSLFWYQQALGQGPEFLTYFQNEAQLDKSGLPSDRFFAERPEGSVSTLKIQRTQQEDSAVYLCASSLVTGSNQPQHFGDGTRLSIL.